Presented here are 19 T cell receptor beta chains from one specimen sequenced in a study of blood T cells in healthy people across ages. A sample-barcoded 5' primer and a J-beta primer mix were used in a second PCR of about 7 to 12 cycles. TCRdb reprocessed the 5' RACE reads with MiXCR, giving one entry per CDR3 protein. In the table there are about 730,000 distinct CDR3 sequences, about 40% of which are singletons. Sequencing was carried out using blood. All receptors derive from a woman between 55 and 75 years old in good health.

CDR3 nucleotides: TGTGCCAGCAGTTCCGACACCAACCTAAGGGACGAGCAGTACTTC. Translation gives CASSSDTNLRDEQYF. The chain is built from TRBV28 and TRBJ2-7; D gene ambiguous. Germline CDR1 MDHEN, CDR2 SYDVKM. This CDR3 is 15 amino acids long. Trimming removed 4 bases at V and 5 bases at J, with 18 bases between.

The chain is built from TRBV12-3 or TRBV12-4 and TRBJ1-1, with D unresolved. V shed 5 bases and J shed 5 bases, with 15 bases lying between them. This CDR3 is 14 amino acids long. The CDR3 DNA sequence: TGTGCCAGCAGTGTGGCTCGCAAGAGTACTGAAGCTTTCTTT. Protein sequence: CASSVARKSTEAFF.

This clonotype was detected only a few times. This rearrangement joins TRBV28 to TRBJ2-3, with 11 bases matching TRBD2. This CDR3 region has 16 residues. Germline V gene lookup returns CDR1 MDHEN and CDR2 SYDVKM. Trimming cost V 2 bases and J 4 bases; bases outside gene matches: 5. The CDR3 DNA is TGTGCCAGCAGTTTAACTAGCGGGAGTGGTCCAGATACGCAGTATTTT. Protein sequence: CASSLTSGSGPDTQYF.

The chain uses TRBV18 and TRBJ2-4, with TRBD1 matching 7 bases. J lost 2 bases, V lost 3 bases, and 16 bases had no gene match. This CDR3 spans 19 amino acids. Looked up from germline, CDR1 is KGHSH and CDR2 is LQKENI. In DNA form, the CDR3 reads TGTGCCAGCTCACCCCTTAGGTCGAGACAGGGTGTTCCCAAAAACATTCAGTACTTC. It specifies CASSPLRSRQGVPKNIQYF.

About this clonotype itself: An end of the junction does not agree with germline; a read error may underlie this. The chain's CDR3 is CAGSLEGTEGEQYF. The CDR3 DNA follows: TGTGCCGGCAGCTTGGAGGGGACAGAAGGCGAGCAGTACTTC. The V gene is TRBV5-4, the J gene TRBJ2-7, with D perhaps TRBD1 (7 bases). From germline, CDR1 is SGHNT and CDR2 YYREEE (reference sequence). The CDR3 consists of 14 residues.

This clonotype was seen a few times. The chain couples TRBV6-2 or TRBV6-3 to TRBJ2-5; D perhaps matches TRBD2 (5 bases). The last part of the DNA fits TRBJ2-7 better; the J call may be wrong. From germline, CDR1 is MNHEY and CDR2 SVGEGT. The length of the CDR3 is 18 residues. The CDR3 nucleotides read TGTGCCAGCAGTTACTCGTCGGAGGTTTCCGGTATGAAGAACGAGCAGTACTTC. Encoded protein: CASSYSSEVSGMKNEQYF.

There are a few counts of this clonotype. The genes are TRBV6-5 and TRBJ1-2; a possible D gene is TRBD1 (5 bases). Germline values: CDR1 MNHEY, CDR2 SVGAGI. This CDR3 is built from 15 residues. The germline V and J ends were trimmed by 0 bases and 5 bases, with 13 bases remaining between them. CDR3: CASSYSIVGEYGYTF. Here the CDR3 DNA reads TGTGCCAGCAGTTACTCGATCGTGGGGGAGTATGGCTACACCTTC.

This chain joins TRBV4-2 and TRBJ2-5; TRBD2 matches at 12 bases. Looked up from germline, CDR1 is LGHNA and CDR2 is YNFKEQ. CDR3 length: 18 residues. V trimming: 3 bases; J trimming: 3 bases; junction bases outside the gene matches: 11. DNA for the CDR3: TGTGCCAGCAGCCAGTCCACTAGCGGGGGGCCAAGGGAAGAGACCCAGTACTTC. It yields the protein CASSQSTSGGPREETQYF.

The chain links TRBV27 to TRBJ2-1; 9 bases align to TRBD2. J was trimmed by 7 bases and V by 10 bases; bases with no gene match: 5. CDR3 length: 12 residues. The V gene's germline CDR1 is MNHEY and CDR2 SMNVEV (reference sequence). The CDR3 loop reads CATRRGGNEQFF. CDR3 sequence (DNA): TGTGCCACGAGGCGGGGGGGTAATGAGCAGTTCTTC.

This clonotype occurred many times. This chain uses TRBV29-1 with TRBJ2-1, with 9 positions matching TRBD2. The germline CDR1 and CDR2 sequences are SQVTM and ANQGSEA. The CDR3 covers 13 residues. J was trimmed by 5 bases and V by 6 bases; bases with no gene match: 5. The CDR3 DNA sequence: TGCAGCGTCCGGACTAGCGCGCACAATGAGCAGTTCTTC. It encodes CSVRTSAHNEQFF.

A word on this clonotype: Since a much larger clone is just one base distant, this may be a read error. V and J are TRBV10-3 and TRBJ2-1; TRBD1 might be the D (5 bases). CDR3 size: 14 residues. V lost 6 bases and J lost 10, with 19 bases in between. Germline CDR1 reads ENHRY; CDR2 reads SYGVKD. The CDR3 protein is CAIRTGMSSYEQFF. The CDR3 DNA reads as TGTGCCATCAGAACAGGCATGTCCTCCTACGAGCAGTTCTTC.

V is TRBV11-2 and J is TRBJ1-2, with 8 positions matching TRBD1. CDR1 is SGHAT, CDR2 FQNNGV, per germline. This CDR3 is 14 amino acids long. V shed 2 bases, J shed 10 bases, and the junction held 9 bases outside the gene matches. The CDR3 coding sequence is TGTGCCAGCAGCTTACGGCCGGGACAGGACCACTACACCTTC. Translating gives CASSLRPGQDHYTF.

The rearrangement links TRBV7-8 to TRBJ1-2; the match to TRBD1 covers 7 bases. From germline, CDR1 is SGHVS and CDR2 FQNEAQ. V gave up 3 bases and J gave up 4 bases; unmatched junction bases: 8. The CDR3 covers 15 residues. The chain's CDR3 is CASSFTSGTAYGYTF. CDR3 DNA sequence: TGTGCCAGCAGCTTTACGTCCGGGACAGCCTATGGCTACACCTTC. Together with reference TRBV7-8 and TRBJ1-2, the CDR3 gives the full variable domain: GAGVSQSPRYKVAKRGQDVALRCDPISGHVSLFWYQQALGQGPEFLTYFQNEAQLDKSGLPSDRFFAERPEGSVSTLKIQRTQQEDSAVYLCASSFTSGTAYGYTFGSGTRLTVV.

With respect to this clonotype: A much larger clone differs from this one at a single base, so this may be a read error. The chain joins TRBV5-1 to TRBJ2-1, with 9 bases lining up with TRBD2. The CDR3 is made up of 15 amino acids. Per the germline V gene, CDR1 is SGHRS and CDR2 is YFSETQ. As DNA, the CDR3 is TGCACCAGCAGCTTAGCGGGAGCCGAGTACAATGAGCAGTTCTTC. Protein product: CTSSLAGAEYNEQFF.

This clonotype was counted between two and nine times. This chain links TRBV6-5 with TRBJ2-7; D may be TRBD1 (6 bases). The germline gives CDR1 MNHEY, CDR2 SVGAGI. The CDR3 extends over 15 amino acids. V was shortened by 5 bases and J by 5 bases, with 19 bases between the two germline ends. CDR3 sequence (DNA): TGTGCCAGCAGTCTCACCCCGGGCAGGGACAACGAGCAGTACTTC. It encodes CASSLTPGRDNEQYF.

The rearrangement uses TRBV18 and TRBJ2-1; no firm D call. Germline V gene lookup returns CDR1 KGHSH and CDR2 LQKENI. The CDR3 consists of 14 residues. V lost 5 bases and J 2 bases, leaving 10 bases between the germline ends. CDR3 region: CASSGQVPYNEQFF. The CDR3 bases are TGTGCCAGCTCAGGTCAGGTTCCCTACAATGAGCAGTTCTTC.

This clonotype occurred a few times. This chain links TRBV20-1 with TRBJ2-5; D is unclear. CDR3 length equals 10 residues. V gave up 4 bases and J gave up 6 bases, with 6 bases separating them. Germline V lookup: CDR1 DFQATT, CDR2 SNEGSKA (reference sequence). In DNA form, the CDR3 reads TGCAGTGCTATGGGGAAGACCCAGTACTTC. Protein product: CSAMGKTQYF.

This clonotype was seen more than once but under ten times. The chain's CDR3 is CASSLGHRYEQYF. Written as DNA, the CDR3 is TGTGCCAGCAGCTTAGGCCACCGATACGAGCAGTACTTC. The J gene is TRBJ2-7, the V gene TRBV11-2; D not certain. The CDR3 loop spans 13 amino acids. V dropped 1 base and J dropped 4 bases, with 8 bases sitting between them. CDR1 and CDR2 (germline): SGHAT, FQNNGV.

The gene calls are TRBV6-2 or TRBV6-3 and TRBJ2-5, with D possibly TRBD2 on 5 matching bases. The CDR3 runs 13 residues. Trimming removed 6 bases from V and 1 base from J, with 9 bases in between. Germline values: CDR1 MNHEY, CDR2 SVGEGT. CDR3 region: CASREAAQETQYF. DNA for the CDR3: TGTGCCAGCAGAGAAGCGGCCCAAGAGACCCAGTACTTC.